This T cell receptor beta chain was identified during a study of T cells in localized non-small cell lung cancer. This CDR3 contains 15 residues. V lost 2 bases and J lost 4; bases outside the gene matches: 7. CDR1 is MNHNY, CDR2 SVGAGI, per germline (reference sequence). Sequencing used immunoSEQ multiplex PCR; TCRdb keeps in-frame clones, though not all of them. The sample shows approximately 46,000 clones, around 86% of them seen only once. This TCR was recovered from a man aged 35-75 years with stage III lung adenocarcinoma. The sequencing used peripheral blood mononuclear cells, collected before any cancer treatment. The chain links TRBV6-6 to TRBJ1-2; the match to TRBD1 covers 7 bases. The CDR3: CASSYLSGQAYGYTF. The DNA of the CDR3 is TGTGCCAGCAGTTACCTCTCCGGACAGGCCTATGGCTACACCTTC.